This TCR beta chain comes out of a study of blood T cell repertoires in COVID-19. Study at large: COVID-19 samples, acute and convalescent, were from the United States, Italy and Spain. The cDNA or gDNA used as material had been derived from T cells, B-cell-depleted T cells, or PBMCs.

In the original analysis: Researchers report that nucleated cell counts were estimated from reference gene primer amplification. Some clones are missing from TCRdb's copy, which holds only in-frame ones; the method was immunoSEQ multiplex PCR. D and trimming were read from the DNA, whereas the V and J calls and clone size are those reported in that table. This table holds roughly 80,000 clones, around 80% found once. The source material was peripheral blood. The TCR comes from a human donor in a cohort sampled during active COVID-19.

CDR3 protein: CSATVTEQFF. The CDR3 DNA is TGCAGTGCCACGGTCACTGAGCAGTTCTTC. The chain couples TRBV20-1 to TRBJ2-1; D unresolved. CDR1 is DFQATT and CDR2 is SNEGSKA in the germline V gene (reference sequence). CDR3 length equals 10 residues. V was shortened by 6 bases and J by 9 bases, with 9 bases between the two germline ends.